Each of the 24 T cell receptor beta chains below was sequenced from the same sample in a study of blood T cells in healthy people across ages. Using a J-beta primer mix together with a sample-barcoded 5' primer, a second PCR was run for 7 to 11 cycles. TCRdb used MiXCR to reprocess the 5' RACE reads, holding one entry per CDR3 protein. Here the sample spans some 1,800,000 distinct CDR3 sequences, about two fifths being singletons. The sample was blood. All receptors derive from a human donor in good health.

This clonotype was seen more than once but under ten times. The chain combines TRBV11-2 with TRBJ2-1; TRBD1 might be the D (5 bases). In germline, CDR1 is SGHAT, CDR2 FQNNGV. This CDR3 has 13 amino acids. Trimming took 7 bases from V and 9 from J, leaving 16 bases between them. The CDR3 here is CASTPGYSGEQFF. Written as DNA, the CDR3 is TGTGCCAGCACCCCAGGGTATTCTGGTGAGCAGTTCTTC.

This rearrangement joins TRBV4-3 to TRBJ2-1; 11 bases line up with TRBD2. The CDR3 is 19 residues long. The junction had 11 bases not matched to a gene; V was cut back by 3 bases and J by 1 base. Germline values: CDR1 LGHNA, CDR2 YSLEER. The CDR3, as DNA: TGCGCCAGCAGCCATTTAGCGGGGGGGAGTCTCGCATCCTACAATGAGCAGTTCTTC. This sequence encodes CASSHLAGGSLASYNEQFF.

This clonotype was seen just once. The chain couples TRBV4-1 to TRBJ1-2; D perhaps matches TRBD1 (6 bases). Trimming removed 2 bases from V and 0 bases from J, with 13 bases in between. The CDR3 spans 16 residues. Per germline, CDR1 MGHRA and CDR2 YSYEKL. CDR3 loop: CASSQRGDKTNYGYTF. The CDR3 bases are TGCGCCAGCAGCCAAAGGGGGGACAAGACTAACTATGGCTACACCTTC.

There are a few counts of this clonotype. The chain couples TRBV15 to TRBJ1-6; the match to TRBD1 covers 7 bases. Germline CDR1 and CDR2: LNHNV and YYDKDF (reference sequence). After removal of 9 bases from V and 6 bases from J, the junction contained 11 bases not matched to a gene. The length of the CDR3 is 15 residues. The CDR3 DNA sequence: TGTGCCACAAGACACCGGCGGGACAGTAATTCACCCCTCCACTTT. Its protein is CATRHRRDSNSPLHF.

This clonotype was detected ten times or more. The rearrangement joins TRBV29-1 to TRBJ2-7; 7 bases line up with TRBD1. Trimming took 7 bases from V and 3 from J; bases not matched to a gene: 9. The CDR3 runs 13 residues. Germline CDR1 reads SQVTM; CDR2 reads ANQGSEA. Here the CDR3 DNA reads TGCAGCGCTCGCCCGACAGGGAACTACGAGCAGTACTTC. This gives the protein CSARPTGNYEQYF.

This clonotype was counted only a few times. This sequence joins TRBV4-1 and TRBJ2-5; 8 nucleotides match TRBD1. CDR1 and CDR2 from the germline V gene are MGHRA and YSYEKL. V gave up 0 bases and J gave up 5 bases; unmatched junction bases: 5. This CDR3 is 15 amino acids long. CDR3 DNA: TGCGCCAGCAGCCAAGATACAGGGGGAACGGAGACCCAGTACTTC. This gives the protein CASSQDTGGTETQYF.

The J gene is TRBJ2-2, the V gene TRBV7-2; D may be TRBD1 or TRBD2 (5 bases each). CDR3 length equals 14 residues. Deletions cut 4 bases from V and 3 bases from J, with 9 bases between. Germline V gene data show CDR1 as SGHTA and CDR2 as FQGNSA. The CDR3 DNA is TGTGCCAGCAGCTGGGGGTTGGACACCGGGGAGCTGTTTTTT. Residues: CASSWGLDTGELFF.

The chain links TRBV11-2 to TRBJ2-1; D is perhaps TRBD1 (6 bases). CDR1 is SGHAT and CDR2 is FQNNGV in the germline V gene. Trimming shortened V by 3 bases and J by 5 bases, and 26 bases separated the two germline ends. This CDR3 spans 19 amino acids. The CDR3 DNA follows: TGTGCCAGCAGCTTCAACTCGGACAGAGGGATTTATCCCCACAATGAGCAGTTCTTC. Translating it yields CASSFNSDRGIYPHNEQFF.

This clonotype was seen a handful of times. J is TRBJ2-5 and V is TRBV6-6, with 8 bases aligning to TRBD2. Trimming took 0 bases from V and 0 from J; bases not matched to a gene: 3. Germline CDR1 and CDR2: MNHNY and SVGAGI (reference sequence). The CDR3 runs to 16 residues. As DNA, the CDR3 is TGTGCCAGCAGTTACTCGCCGCGGGGGGACCAAGAGACCCAGTACTTC. Translated: CASSYSPRGDQETQYF.

This clonotype appeared a few times. The chain employs TRBV29-1 and TRBJ1-2; D unresolved. The CDR3 totals 12 residues. V dropped 4 bases and J dropped 1 base, with 7 bases sitting between them. The germline gives CDR1 SQVTM, CDR2 ANQGSEA. DNA for the CDR3: TGCAGCGTTGTTGGGGATAACTATGGCTACACCTTC. Amino acid sequence: CSVVGDNYGYTF.

This clonotype was counted once. The V gene is TRBV18, the J gene TRBJ2-7; 12 bases map to TRBD2. This CDR3 comprises 17 residues. The V gene's germline CDR1 is KGHSH and CDR2 LQKENI. V gave up 1 base and J gave up 3 bases; unmatched junction bases: 7. CDR3: CASSPLASGGASYEQYF. The CDR3 coding sequence is TGTGCCAGCTCACCACTTGCTAGCGGGGGGGCTAGCTACGAGCAGTACTTC.

This clonotype was detected many times. V is TRBV15 and J is TRBJ2-5; possibly TRBD1 for D (6 bases). V dropped 1 base and J dropped 5 bases, with 17 bases sitting between them. The CDR3 is 16 residues long. Germline V gene sequence: CDR1 LNHNV, CDR2 YYDKDF (reference sequence). For the CDR3, the DNA is TGTGCCACCAGCAGAGGCAACCAACAGGGTTGGGAGACCCAGTACTTC. Translating it yields CATSRGNQQGWETQYF. Full variable domain (missing parts from reference TRBV15 and TRBJ2-5): DAMVIQNPRYQVTQFGKPVTLSCSQTLNHNVMYWYQQKSSQAPKLLFHYYDKDFNNEADTPDNFQSRRPNTSFCFLDIRSPGLGDTAMYLCATSRGNQQGWETQYFGPGTRLLVL.

Concerning this clonotype itself: A clone one base away is much larger, so this may be a read error. The chain joins TRBV15 to TRBJ2-5; D not certain. The DNA end lines up better with TRBJ2-7; the J call may be wrong. Per germline, CDR1 LNHNV and CDR2 YYDKDF (reference sequence). The length of the CDR3 is 14 residues. The DNA for the CDR3 is TGTGCCACCAGCAGAGATGGTACGCCCGACGAGCAGTACTTC. Its translation is CATSRDGTPDEQYF.

V usage is TRBV15 and J usage is TRBJ2-4; 9 bases line up with TRBD1. Matching the DNA end better, TRBJ2-7 makes the J call doubtful. This CDR3 spans 15 amino acids. CDR1 LNHNV and CDR2 YYDKDF come from the germline V gene (reference sequence). The CDR3 DNA is TGTGCCACCAGCGCCCCCGGGACAGGGAACGGCGAGCAGTACTTC. Translating it yields CATSAPGTGNGEQYF.

Details on this clonotype: A much larger clone differs by one base, so this may be a read error. The chain carries TRBV6-2 or TRBV6-3 and TRBJ2-7, with 9 bases that match TRBD2. The length of the CDR3 is 13 residues. Germline CDR1 reads MNHEY; CDR2 reads SVGEGT. With 7 bases clipped from V and 2 bases from J, the junction kept 3 bases outside the gene matches. CDR3 nucleotides: TGTGCCAGCATGCGGGAGGGGCCCTACGAGCAGTACTTC. The encoded protein is CASMREGPYEQYF.

The genes are TRBV16 and TRBJ1-1; D is uncertain. Germline lookup yields CDR1 KGHSY and CDR2 FQNENV. With 6 bases removed from V and 1 base from J, the gap between germline ends came to 12 bases. This CDR3 has 14 amino acids. Written as DNA, the CDR3 is TGTGCCAGCAGTCAACTGACGGAGAACACTGAAGCTTTCTTT. As protein: CASSQLTENTEAFF.

This clonotype occurred a few times. The V gene is TRBV5-1, the J gene TRBJ2-3; D remains unclear. V lost 0 bases, J lost 4 bases, and 9 bases lay in between. The CDR3 runs 14 residues. CDR1 is SGHRS, CDR2 YFSETQ, per germline. In DNA, the CDR3 is TGCGCCAGCAGCTTGGAGGGTTCCGCAGATACGCAGTATTTT. This encodes CASSLEGSADTQYF.

The sample holds many counts of this clonotype. The chain uses TRBV7-3 and TRBJ2-5; D is possibly TRBD1 or TRBD2 (5 bases each). Between the trimmed V and J ends, which lost 2 bases and 5 bases, there was a span of 15 bases. Germline-derived CDR1 and CDR2 are SGHTA and FQGTGA. The CDR3 is 15 amino acids. The CDR3: CASSLEGRVTETQYF. DNA of the CDR3: TGTGCCAGCAGCTTAGAGGGACGGGTAACGGAGACCCAGTACTTC.

The V and J genes are TRBV12-3 or TRBV12-4 and TRBJ2-5; D assignment may be TRBD1 or TRBD2 (6 bases each). This CDR3 has 14 amino acids. The germline V and J ends were trimmed by 8 bases and 1 base, with 14 bases remaining between them. The CDR3 DNA is TGTGCCAGCGTCGTCGGGGGCGTCCAAGAGACCCAGTACTTC. It is translated as CASVVGGVQETQYF.

The chain recombines TRBV7-2 with TRBJ1-4, with D perhaps matching TRBD1 (6 bases). V was pared by 1 base and J by 5 bases, with 11 bases between. The CDR3 totals 15 residues. Germline values: CDR1 SGHTA, CDR2 FQGNSA. CDR3 loop: CASSLDPGANEKLFF. As DNA, the CDR3 is TGTGCCAGCAGCTTAGATCCGGGGGCAAATGAAAAACTGTTTTTT.

A few counts support this clonotype. The chain links TRBV2 to TRBJ2-1; D gene unclear. The CDR3 contains 16 residues. Germline lookup yields CDR1 SNHLY and CDR2 FYNNEI. Trimming stripped 8 bases from V and 4 bases from J, with 21 bases between. The chain's CDR3 is CASQEGRETIYNEQFF. CDR3 nucleotides: TGTGCCAGCCAGGAAGGGCGTGAGACGATTTACAATGAGCAGTTCTTC.

V and J are TRBV29-1 and TRBJ2-7; maybe TRBD2 (6 bases). This CDR3 contains 13 residues. V lost 3 bases to trimming and J lost 1 base, with 10 bases between them. Germline lookup yields CDR1 SQVTM and CDR2 ANQGSEA. CDR3 in amino acids: CSVEGGESYEQYF. The DNA for the CDR3 is TGCAGCGTTGAGGGCGGGGAATCCTACGAGCAGTACTTC.

V gene TRBV20-1 combines with J gene TRBJ2-1; 7 bases map to TRBD2. The CDR3 is 12 amino acids. The germline V gene encodes CDR1 DFQATT and CDR2 SNEGSKA (reference sequence). Germline trimming cut 8 bases from V and 9 bases from J; bases unmatched to any gene: 10. The CDR3 loop is CSKASGLGEQFF. Here the CDR3 DNA reads TGCAGTAAGGCTAGCGGACTGGGTGAGCAGTTCTTC.

This clonotype turned up a few times. The V call is TRBV7-2, the J call TRBJ1-6; no clear D gene. The CDR3 loop spans 17 amino acids. The V gene's germline CDR1 is SGHTA and CDR2 FQGNSA. With 7 bases removed from V and 1 base from J, the gap between germline ends came to 17 bases. The CDR3 DNA is TGTGCCAGCACCCTGGGAGGCACGGGATCCTATAATTCACCCCTCCACTTT. It yields the protein CASTLGGTGSYNSPLHF.